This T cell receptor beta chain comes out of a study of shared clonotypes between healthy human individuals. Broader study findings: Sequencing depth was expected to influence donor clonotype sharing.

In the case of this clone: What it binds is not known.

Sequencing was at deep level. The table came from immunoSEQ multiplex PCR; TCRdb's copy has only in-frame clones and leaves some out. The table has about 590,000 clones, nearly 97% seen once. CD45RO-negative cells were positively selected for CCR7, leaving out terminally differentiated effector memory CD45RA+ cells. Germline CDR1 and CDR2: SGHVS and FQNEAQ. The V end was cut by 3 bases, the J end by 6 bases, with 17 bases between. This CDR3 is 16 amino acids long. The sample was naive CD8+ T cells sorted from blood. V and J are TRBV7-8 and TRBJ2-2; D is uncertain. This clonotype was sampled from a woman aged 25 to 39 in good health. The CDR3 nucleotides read TGTGCCAGCAGCTTCGAACTACCGGAGTGGGCCGGGGAGCTGTTTTTT. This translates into CASSFELPEWAGELFF.